The TCR beta chain described here comes from a study of Ad26.COV2.S vaccination and SARS-CoV-2 variants. Study-wide findings and caveats: Researchers reported similar non-spike TCR breadth in vaccine and placebo recipients. Estimates derived from TCR breadth and depth analyses may have underestimated total T cell responses.

In the case of this clone: The antigen is unknown.

Treatment of the sample: around 19 received Ad26.COV2.S at low or high dose, single or two shots; about 5 received placebo; per-sample allocation not given. Collection of samples fell on day 63 after the first vaccine or placebo injection. Profiling relied on immunoSEQ multiplex PCR, and the TCRdb table lists in-frame clones only, not all of them. The sample gives over 400,000 clones, around 92% of which show up once; more than 1.5% is in the top ten. This sequence was found in a person between 18 and 60 years old who received the Ad26.COV2.S COVID-19 vaccine or a placebo. Sequencing used peripheral blood, obtained in a trial of Ad26.COV2.S vaccine versus placebo.

The CDR3 spells CASSTTGVGNEKLFF. The CDR3 DNA reads TGTGCCAGTAGTACGACAGGGGTGGGGAATGAAAAACTGTTTTTT. The chain uses TRBV19 and TRBJ1-4, with 8 positions matching TRBD1. V gave up 4 bases and J gave up 5 bases; unmatched junction bases: 6. Germline V CDR1 and CDR2: LNHDA, SQIVND (reference sequence). CDR3 length: 15 residues.